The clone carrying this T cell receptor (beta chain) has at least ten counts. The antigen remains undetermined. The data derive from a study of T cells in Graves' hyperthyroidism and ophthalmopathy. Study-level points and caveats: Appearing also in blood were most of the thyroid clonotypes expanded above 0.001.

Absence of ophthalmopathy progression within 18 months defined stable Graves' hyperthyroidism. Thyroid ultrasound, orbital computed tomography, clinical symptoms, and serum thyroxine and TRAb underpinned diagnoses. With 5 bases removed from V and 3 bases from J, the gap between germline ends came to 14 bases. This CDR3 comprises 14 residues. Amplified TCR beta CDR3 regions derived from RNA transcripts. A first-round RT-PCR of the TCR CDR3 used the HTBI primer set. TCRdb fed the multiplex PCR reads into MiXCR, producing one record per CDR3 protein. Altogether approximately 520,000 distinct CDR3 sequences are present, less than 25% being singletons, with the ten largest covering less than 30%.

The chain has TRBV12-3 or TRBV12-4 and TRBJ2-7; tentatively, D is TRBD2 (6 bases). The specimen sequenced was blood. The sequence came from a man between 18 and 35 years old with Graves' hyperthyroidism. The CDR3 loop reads CASSPIGGLYEQYF. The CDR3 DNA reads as TGTGCCAGCAGTCCGATCGGGGGACTCTACGAGCAGTACTTC.